Presented here are 21 T cell receptor beta chains from one specimen sequenced in a study of T cell responses to AZD1222 COVID-19 vaccine. This table comes from immunoSEQ multiplex PCR, and its TCRdb copy is limited to in-frame clones, with some not included. The sample carries some 150,000 clones, about 90% recorded once. This sample comprised peripheral blood, obtained on day 0 of MenACWY control vaccination. The receptors here all came from an adult in good health.

The chain recombines TRBV19 with TRBJ2-1; 12 bases are a match to TRBD2. Germline CDR1 is LNHDA and CDR2 is SQIVND (reference sequence). The CDR3 has 15 residues. V shed 5 bases and J 8 bases; nucleotides not matched to a gene: 7. The CDR3 nucleotides read TGTGCCAGTAGTTCCTCTAGCGGGGGGGACGATGAGCAGTTCTTC. Translating it yields CASSSSSGGDDEQFF.

The V and J genes are TRBV23-1 and TRBJ2-2; D ambiguous. TRBV23-1 is treated as an ORF (open reading frame) with a function not yet certain. The CDR3 contains 13 residues. V lost 8 bases to trimming and J lost 4 bases, with 11 bases between them. The CDR3 sequence is CASSRGCTGELFF. The CDR3 DNA follows: TGCGCCAGCTCGAGAGGATGCACCGGGGAGCTGTTTTTT.

In this sample, this clone turned up once. This chain connects TRBV9 to TRBJ2-5, with 8 bases aligning to TRBD2. Germline V gives CDR1 SGDLS, CDR2 YYNGEE. There are 14 residues in the CDR3. Trimming removed 6 bases from V and 5 bases from J; junction bases left unmatched: 9. The CDR3 bases are TGTGCCAGCAACCTCGGGGCGGGGGGTGAGACCCAGTACTTC. Encoded protein: CASNLGAGGETQYF.

The CDR3 loop reads CASSLGAGGGQQYF. CDR3 in DNA: TGTGCCAGCAGCTTAGGCGCAGGCGGGGGTCAGCAGTACTTC. The rearrangement joins TRBV7-9 to TRBJ2-7; TRBD2 aligns across 7 bases. CDR1 and CDR2 from the germline V gene are SEHNR and FQNEAQ (reference sequence). Unmatched junction bases numbered 8, after V lost 1 base and J lost 8 bases. CDR3 length: 14 amino acids.

V usage is TRBV30 and J usage is TRBJ2-2, with a possible D match to TRBD2 (6 bases). Germline assignment: CDR1 GTSNPN and CDR2 SVGIG (reference sequence). V shed 3 bases and J shed 0 bases, with 14 bases lying between them. This CDR3 is built from 16 residues. The CDR3 coding sequence is TGTGCCTGGAGCGCACCCGGGAGTTCGAACACCGGGGAGCTGTTTTTT. Its protein product is CAWSAPGSSNTGELFF.

J is TRBJ2-2 and V is TRBV5-1; D is uncertain. Germline CDR1 and CDR2: SGHRS and YFSETQ. The CDR3 has 15 amino acids. V lost 0 bases and J 2 bases, leaving 8 bases between the germline ends. In DNA form, the CDR3 reads TGCGCCAGCAGCTTGGTGGCGGACAACACCGGGGAGCTGTTTTTT. This codes for CASSLVADNTGELFF.

The rearrangement links TRBV6-5 to TRBJ2-2, with D perhaps matching TRBD2 (5 bases). The CDR3 is 13 residues long. Trimming took off 5 bases at V and 6 bases at J, with 10 bases between the two ends. The germline V gene encodes CDR1 MNHEY and CDR2 SVGAGI. CDR3 coding DNA: TGTGCCAGCAGTCTAGCCCCGGCCGGGGAGCTGTTTTTT. Protein product: CASSLAPAGELFF.

This chain connects TRBV10-3 to TRBJ2-2; a possible D gene is TRBD2 (6 bases). V lost 3 bases and J lost 0, with 14 bases in between. The germline gives CDR1 ENHRY, CDR2 SYGVKD. This CDR3 is built from 17 residues. The CDR3 protein is CAISELGSGANTGELFF. Written as DNA, the CDR3 is TGTGCCATCAGTGAATTAGGGTCGGGGGCGAACACCGGGGAGCTGTTTTTT.

V is TRBV7-9 and J is TRBJ2-1, with unresolved D. Germline CDR1 and CDR2: SEHNR and FQNEAQ (reference sequence). The CDR3 covers 14 residues. V dropped 1 base and J dropped 5 bases, with 9 bases sitting between them. The CDR3 spells CASSLVQLHNEQFF. CDR3 bases: TGTGCCAGCAGCTTAGTGCAGCTTCACAATGAGCAGTTCTTC.

This chain joins TRBV6-5 and TRBJ1-6; D possibly corresponds to TRBD1 (5 bases). CDR1 and CDR2 from the germline V gene are MNHEY and SVGAGI. Trimming removed 3 bases from V and 2 bases from J, with 8 bases in between. The length of the CDR3 is 15 residues. The CDR3 reads CASSYGAAYNSPLHF. In nucleotides, the CDR3 is TGTGCCAGCAGTTATGGGGCAGCCTATAATTCACCCCTCCACTTT.

The chain is built from TRBV13 and TRBJ2-3; 13 bases align to TRBD2. Germline CDR1 reads PRHDT; CDR2 reads FYEKMQ (reference sequence). The V segment lost 5 bases and the J segment 6 bases; nucleotides outside the gene matches: 8. This CDR3 region has 16 residues. In DNA, the CDR3 is TGTGCCAGCAGCACTAGACTAGCGGGAGGTAGGGATACGCAGTATTTT. As protein: CASSTRLAGGRDTQYF. Variable domain in full (rest from reference TRBV13 and TRBJ2-3): AAGVIQSPRHLIKEKRETATLKCYPIPRHDTVYWYQQGPGQDPQFLISFYEKMQSDKGSIPDRFSAQQFSDYHSELNMSSLELGDSALYFCASSTRLAGGRDTQYFGPGTRLTVL.

The chain recombines TRBV10-3 with TRBJ2-2; the D is unclear. The CDR3 contains 19 residues. Trimming took 2 bases from V and 5 from J, leaving 24 bases between them. Germline V CDR1 and CDR2: ENHRY, SYGVKD. CDR3 sequence (DNA): TGTGCCATCAGTGAGGGGTTGACCCATGGGCCAGGAACGACCGGGGAGCTGTTTTTT. Translation: CAISEGLTHGPGTTGELFF.

The chain is built from TRBV19 and TRBJ1-2; TRBD1 matches 7 bases. The CDR3 contains 13 residues. Losses at the gene ends were 4 bases for V and 6 bases for J; bases not matched to a gene: 5. CDR1 and CDR2 (germline): LNHDA, SQIVND (reference sequence). The CDR3 DNA is TGTGCCAGTAGTACCAGGGGGGCGAATGGCTACACCTTC. This translates into CASSTRGANGYTF.

V and J are TRBV5-1 and TRBJ2-3, with 10 bases lining up with TRBD2. CDR1 is SGHRS and CDR2 is YFSETQ in the germline V gene. The CDR3 has 15 residues. The trim removed 2 bases at V and 6 bases at J, leaving 6 bases unmatched. The CDR3 DNA reads as TGCGCCAGCAGCTTACAAAATAGCGGGAGGGATACGCAGTATTTT. Its protein is CASSLQNSGRDTQYF.

The rearrangement uses TRBV3-1 (or the pseudogene TRBV3-2) and TRBJ1-6; the D is unclear. Germline assignment: CDR1 LGHDT and CDR2 YNNKEL (reference sequence). The CDR3 totals 13 residues. V was clipped by 9 bases and J by 8 bases, with 14 bases between them. The CDR3 nucleotides read TGTGCCAGTCACTCCAAAGGCGATTCACCCCTCCACTTT. It encodes CASHSKGDSPLHF.

The V call is TRBV29-1, the J call TRBJ1-1; no firm D call. The CDR3 runs to 12 residues. CDR1 is SQVTM and CDR2 is ANQGSEA in the germline V gene. V lost 4 bases, J lost 4 bases, and 10 bases lay in between. CDR3 in DNA: TGCAGCGTTGGCCGACCGACCACTGAAGCTTTCTTT. Amino acids: CSVGRPTTEAFF. The full variable domain, in which reference TRBV29-1 and TRBJ1-1 provide the parts outside the CDR3, is SAVISQKPSRDICQRGTSLTIQCQVDSQVTMMFWYRQQPGQSLTLIATANQGSEATYESGFVIDKFPISRPNLTFSTLTVSNMSPEDSSIYLCSVGRPTTEAFFGQGTRLTVV.

The chain carries TRBV6-5 and TRBJ1-5; D uncertain. Trimming removed 3 bases at V and 5 bases at J, with 8 bases between. Germline loops: CDR1 MNHEY, CDR2 SVGAGI. This CDR3 comprises 13 residues. The CDR3 nucleotides read TGTGCCAGCAGTTATCGAGGGCATCAGCCCCAGCATTTT. It encodes CASSYRGHQPQHF.

This clone occurred once. The J gene is TRBJ2-3, the V gene TRBV9, with a possible D match to TRBD1 (6 bases). The CDR3 extends over 15 amino acids. Per germline, CDR1 SGDLS and CDR2 YYNGEE. Trimming left V 0 bases short and J 1 base short, with 9 bases between. CDR3 nucleotides: TGTGCCAGCAGCGTAGAACAGGGACGCACAGATACGCAGTATTTT. Translated: CASSVEQGRTDTQYF.

The chain carries TRBV19 and TRBJ1-6, with a possible D match to TRBD1 (5 bases). Per germline, CDR1 LNHDA and CDR2 SQIVND (reference sequence). The V and J ends lost 6 bases and 6 bases respectively, with 12 bases between them. This CDR3 is 14 amino acids long. The CDR3 here is CASSPRVSNSPLHF. Written as DNA, the CDR3 is TGTGCCAGTAGCCCCAGGGTGAGTAATTCACCCCTCCACTTT.

The chain joins TRBV28 to TRBJ1-5; the match to TRBD1 covers 7 bases. The CDR3 runs 13 residues. Germline-derived CDR1 and CDR2 are MDHEN and SYDVKM. Trimming took 6 bases from V and 4 from J; bases not matched to a gene: 3. The CDR3 loop is CASRGRGNQPQHF. The CDR3 coding sequence is TGTGCCAGCAGAGGCAGGGGGAATCAGCCCCAGCATTTT.

V usage is TRBV5-4 and J usage is TRBJ2-1; 13 nucleotides align to TRBD2. Trimming removed 3 bases from V and 7 bases from J; junction bases left unmatched: 1. The CDR3 sequence is 14 residues long. Germline V gene lookup returns CDR1 SGHNT and CDR2 YYREEE (reference sequence). CDR3 DNA sequence: TGTGCCAGCAGCTGGACTAGCGGGAGTAATGAGCAGTTCTTC. This encodes CASSWTSGSNEQFF.